This T cell receptor (beta chain) stems from a study of T-cell memory formation after mild COVID-19. This CDR3 is 15 amino acids long. Germline V gene sequence: CDR1 MNHEY, CDR2 SVGAGI. V lost 4 bases, J lost 3 bases, and 16 bases lay in between. TCRdb re-called the 5' RACE reads through MiXCR, storing one row per CDR3 protein. This table holds 350,000 to 500,000 distinct CDR3 sequences, about 19% found once. The chain carries TRBV6-5 and TRBJ2-7; possibly TRBD2 for D (5 bases). Sequenced input: PBMCs or a T cell subset sorted from them (not recorded which). The TCR originated in an adult woman who had mild COVID-19 (a few samples of this study predate the infection). Cell type and time point are not known. The CDR3: CASSSEAETNYEQYF. The CDR3 DNA is TGTGCCAGCAGTTCGGAAGCGGAGACGAACTACGAGCAGTACTTC.